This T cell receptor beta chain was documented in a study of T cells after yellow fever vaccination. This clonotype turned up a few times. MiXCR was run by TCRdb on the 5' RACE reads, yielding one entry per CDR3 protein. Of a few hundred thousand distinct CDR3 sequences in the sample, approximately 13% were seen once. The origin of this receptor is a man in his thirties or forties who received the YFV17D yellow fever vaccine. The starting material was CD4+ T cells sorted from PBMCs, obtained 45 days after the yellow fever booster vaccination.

The CDR3 DNA reads TGTGCCTGGAGTTCGGCGGGACATCCTGCGGATACGCAGTATTTT. This encodes CAWSSAGHPADTQYF. The J gene is TRBJ2-3, the V gene TRBV30; the D gene could be TRBD1 or TRBD2 (6 bases each). The germline V gene encodes CDR1 GTSNPN and CDR2 SVGIG (reference sequence). The CDR3 spans 15 residues. V was clipped by 2 bases and J by 6 bases, with 18 bases between them. The full variable domain, rest sourced from reference TRBV30 and TRBJ2-3, is SQTIHQWPATLVQPVGSPLSLECTVEGTSNPNLYWYRQAAGRGLQLLFYSVGIGQISSEVPQNLSASRPQDRQFILSSKKLLLSDSGFYLCAWSSAGHPADTQYFGPGTRLTVL.